The 26 T cell receptor beta chains below were found in one sample sequenced in a study of OX40 agonist ivuxolimab in advanced cancers. The data were produced by immunoSEQ multiplex PCR, yet TCRdb's version contains in-frame clones alone and is incomplete. The table includes about 64,000 clones, 87% detected once. The sample was CD4+ or CD8+ T cells sorted from blood, taken in a trial of the OX40 agonist ivuxolimab. The receptors originated from an adult with an advanced solid tumor such as melanoma, head and neck, liver or kidney cancer.

The chain is built from TRBV10-3 and TRBJ1-1, with TRBD1 as a possible D gene (6 bases). Germline V gene sequence: CDR1 ENHRY, CDR2 SYGVKD. V lost 2 bases and J 1 base, leaving 8 bases between the germline ends. This CDR3 is 14 amino acids long. CDR3 protein: CAISEGQPNTEAFF. CDR3 DNA: TGTGCCATCAGTGAGGGACAGCCGAACACTGAAGCTTTCTTT.

In nucleotides, the CDR3 is TGTGCCAGCAGTGACTCTGGAAGGGCTGAAGCTTTCTTT. Translating it yields CASSDSGRAEAFF. The chain couples TRBV6-4 to TRBJ1-1; D unresolved. Germline V gene sequence: CDR1 MRHNA, CDR2 SNTAGT. With 0 bases removed from V and 6 bases from J, the gap between germline ends came to 8 bases. The CDR3 covers 13 residues.

The chain is built from TRBV7-9 and TRBJ1-3; tentative D call: TRBD1 (5 bases). There are 12 residues in the CDR3. Germline V gene sequence: CDR1 SEHNR, CDR2 FQNEAQ (reference sequence). Trimming took 5 bases from V and 11 from J, leaving 13 bases between them. The CDR3 DNA follows: TGTGCCAGCAGCAGAGACAGTATAGCCATATATTTT. This codes for CASSRDSIAIYF.

This sequence joins TRBV15 and TRBJ2-5, with D hard to call. This CDR3 comprises 15 residues. Per germline, CDR1 LNHNV and CDR2 YYDKDF (reference sequence). V shed 0 bases and J shed 1 base, with 9 bases lying between them. This CDR3 is CATSRDRVFQETQYF. The DNA for the CDR3 is TGTGCCACCAGCAGAGATCGCGTATTCCAAGAGACCCAGTACTTC. The entire variable domain, with the rest obtained from reference TRBV15 and TRBJ2-5, is as follows: DAMVIQNPRYQVTQFGKPVTLSCSQTLNHNVMYWYQQKSSQAPKLLFHYYDKDFNNEADTPDNFQSRRPNTSFCFLDIRSPGLGDTAMYLCATSRDRVFQETQYFGPGTRLLVL.

The CDR3 DNA is TGTGCCAGCAGCTGGGGGCCGGGGGTTCAGGGACAGCCCCAGCATTTT. Its translation: CASSWGPGVQGQPQHF. The chain combines TRBV5-5 with TRBJ1-5; tentatively, D is TRBD1 (6 bases). Germline CDR1 SGHKS, CDR2 YYEKEE (reference sequence). This CDR3 has 16 residues. Trimming took off 3 bases at V and 7 bases at J, with 20 bases between the two ends.

This rearrangement joins TRBV7-9 to TRBJ1-3; the D is unclear. The CDR3 is made up of 17 amino acids. Germline CDR1 reads SEHNR; CDR2 reads FQNEAQ (reference sequence). The germline V and J ends were trimmed by 3 bases and 0 bases, with 15 bases remaining between them. The CDR3 region has the DNA TGTGCCAGCAGCTTCGCACTCGTTCCTTCCTCTGGAAACACCATATATTTT. Residues: CASSFALVPSSGNTIYF.

The rearrangement links TRBV10-3 to TRBJ2-3; 7 nucleotides align to TRBD1. From germline, CDR1 is ENHRY and CDR2 SYGVKD. This CDR3 has 15 amino acids. Trimming removed 6 bases from V and 2 bases from J; junction bases left unmatched: 8. CDR3 in DNA: TGTGCCATCAGGGGCAACAGGGGCGACACAGATACGCAGTATTTT. This codes for CAIRGNRGDTDTQYF.

This sequence joins TRBV2 and TRBJ2-2, with TRBD2 matching over 11 bases. Germline loops: CDR1 SNHLY, CDR2 FYNNEI. The CDR3 is 16 amino acids. The junction had 3 bases not matched to a gene; V was cut back by 6 bases and J by 0 bases. CDR3 sequence (DNA): TGTGCCAGCAGGCAGACTAGCGGGACGAACACCGGGGAGCTGTTTTTT. This gives the protein CASRQTSGTNTGELFF.

Here the CDR3 reads CASSLSPSRDPEQFF. The CDR3 DNA reads as TGTGCCAGCAGTTTATCCCCCTCCAGGGATCCTGAGCAGTTCTTC. This chain links TRBV28 with TRBJ2-1; D may be TRBD1 (5 bases). From germline, CDR1 is MDHEN and CDR2 SYDVKM. Trimming pared 1 base from V and 9 bases from J, leaving 16 bases between. This CDR3 has 15 residues. Full variable domain (rest looked up from reference TRBV28 and TRBJ2-1): DVKVTQSSRYLVKRTGEKVFLECVQDMDHENMFWYRQDPGLGLRLIYFSYDVKMKEKGDIPEGYSVSREKKERFSLILESASTNQTSMYLCASSLSPSRDPEQFFGPGTRLTVL.

The chain uses TRBV28 and TRBJ2-1; 13 bases are a match to TRBD2. The trim removed 2 bases at V and 0 bases at J, leaving 13 bases unmatched. The length of the CDR3 is 21 residues. Per the germline V gene, CDR1 is MDHEN and CDR2 is SYDVKM. CDR3 region: CASSLEEFGTSGETSYNEQFF. The CDR3 DNA follows: TGTGCCAGCAGTTTAGAAGAATTTGGGACTAGCGGGGAGACCTCCTACAATGAGCAGTTCTTC.

This clone was seen just once. V usage is TRBV11-2 and J usage is TRBJ2-5; D gene ambiguous. The CDR3 is 11 residues long. Germline V gene lookup returns CDR1 SGHAT and CDR2 FQNNGV. The V end lost 4 bases, the J end lost 5 bases, and 5 bases lay between the germline ends. CDR3 sequence reads: CASSSSETQYF. In nucleotides, the CDR3 is TGTGCCAGCAGCTCCAGTGAGACCCAGTACTTC.

This sequence joins TRBV2 and TRBJ2-3; D may be TRBD1 (6 bases). Trimming removed 6 bases from V and 2 bases from J, with 15 bases in between. This CDR3 is built from 15 residues. The germline gives CDR1 SNHLY, CDR2 FYNNEI. The CDR3 spells CASSLQGSNTDTQYF. The CDR3 coding sequence is TGTGCCAGCAGCCTACAGGGTTCAAACACAGATACGCAGTATTTT.

The gene calls are TRBV30 and TRBJ2-3, with D tentatively TRBD2 (5 bases). Germline values: CDR1 GTSNPN, CDR2 SVGIG (reference sequence). The CDR3 has 16 amino acids. Trimming took off 3 bases at V and 2 bases at J, with 18 bases between the two ends. The CDR3 DNA sequence: TGTGCCTGGAGGGAGCTGCCTAGCCGAATCACAGATACGCAGTATTTT. Translated: CAWRELPSRITDTQYF.

This clone was picked up one time. The chain couples TRBV10-3 to TRBJ2-5, with D perhaps matching TRBD2 (5 bases). The CDR3 consists of 13 residues. V lost 10 bases and J lost 2, with 14 bases in between. CDR1 ENHRY and CDR2 SYGVKD come from the germline V gene. The CDR3 spells CATLAQVQETQYF. In DNA form, the CDR3 reads TGTGCCACCTTAGCGCAGGTACAAGAGACCCAGTACTTC.

The J gene is TRBJ2-7, the V gene TRBV6-5, with D perhaps TRBD2 (5 bases). V dropped 6 bases and J dropped 0 bases, with 15 bases sitting between them. Germline loops: CDR1 MNHEY, CDR2 SVGAGI. The CDR3 covers 15 residues. CDR3 in DNA: TGTGCCAGCAGCACCAGGTGGGAGAACTCCTACGAGCAGTACTTC. The encoded protein is CASSTRWENSYEQYF.

The chain combines TRBV5-1 with TRBJ1-1, with D hard to call. V gave up 3 bases and J gave up 6 bases, with 15 bases separating them. Per the germline V gene, CDR1 is SGHRS and CDR2 is YFSETQ. The CDR3 consists of 14 residues. CDR3 protein: CASSSQTGNAEAFF. DNA of the CDR3: TGCGCCAGCAGCTCCCAGACGGGTAACGCTGAAGCTTTCTTT.

This clone was counted only a few times. The chain links TRBV5-1 to TRBJ1-5; D may be TRBD1 (6 bases). The V end lost 0 bases, the J end lost 7 bases, and 8 bases lay between the germline ends. This CDR3 contains 13 residues. CDR1 is SGHRS and CDR2 is YFSETQ in the germline V gene. CDR3 in amino acids: CASSLGQEQPQHF. The DNA for the CDR3 is TGCGCCAGCAGCTTGGGACAGGAGCAGCCCCAGCATTTT.

The chain couples TRBV19 to TRBJ2-3, with 13 bases aligning to TRBD2. Germline values: CDR1 LNHDA, CDR2 SQIVND (reference sequence). The CDR3 contains 17 residues. The V gene end was trimmed by 5 bases and the J gene end by 0 bases; junction bases not matched to a gene: 5. Here the CDR3 reads CASSVGTSGISTDTQYF. As DNA, the CDR3 is TGTGCCAGTAGTGTCGGGACTAGCGGGATTAGCACAGATACGCAGTATTTT.

For the CDR3, the DNA is TGTGCCAGCAGCGTAGGACCACAGGGAACCTACGAGCAGTACTTC. This gives the protein CASSVGPQGTYEQYF. This sequence joins TRBV9 and TRBJ2-7; D might be TRBD1 (6 bases). CDR1 SGDLS and CDR2 YYNGEE come from the germline V gene. The CDR3 is 15 amino acids. Deletions cut 0 bases from V and 2 bases from J, with 12 bases between. Based on the CDR3 plus reference TRBV9 and TRBJ2-7, the full variable domain is DSGVTQTPKHLITATGQRVTLRCSPRSGDLSVYWYQQSLDQGLQFLIQYYNGEERAKGNILERFSAQQFPDLHSELNLSSLELGDSALYFCASSVGPQGTYEQYFGPGTRLTVT.

This chain uses TRBV10-2 with TRBJ2-2, with D uncertain. Trimming pared 4 bases from V and 0 bases from J, leaving 9 bases between. Germline CDR1 and CDR2: WSHSY and SAAADI. This CDR3 region has 15 residues. For the CDR3, the DNA is TGCGCCAGCAGTGTATCCAGAGCGAACACCGGGGAGCTGTTTTTT. It codes for CASSVSRANTGELFF.

DNA of the CDR3: TGTGCCTGCAAACAGGGTAAGGGGTATAATTCACCCCTCCACTTT. The encoded protein is CACKQGKGYNSPLHF. The chain has TRBV19 and TRBJ1-6, with TRBD1 as a possible D gene (6 bases). Germline-derived CDR1 and CDR2 are LNHDA and SQIVND (reference sequence). The CDR3 has 15 amino acids. Trimming took off 11 bases at V and 4 bases at J, with 18 bases between the two ends. Supplemented by reference TRBV19 and TRBJ1-6, the full variable domain reads DGGITQSPKYLFRKEGQNVTLSCEQNLNHDAMYWYRQDPGQGLRLIYYSQIVNDFQKGDIAEGYSVSREKKESFPLTVTSAQKNPTAFYLCACKQGKGYNSPLHFGNGTRLTVT.

V and J are TRBV9 and TRBJ2-1, with TRBD2 matching 9 bases. The CDR3 contains 16 residues. Unmatched junction bases numbered 5, after V lost 2 bases and J lost 2 bases. The germline CDR1 and CDR2 sequences are SGDLS and YYNGEE. The CDR3 protein is CASSVHGTSTYNEQFF. The CDR3 coding sequence is TGTGCCAGCAGCGTTCACGGGACTAGCACCTACAATGAGCAGTTCTTC.

The V call is TRBV10-2, the J call TRBJ1-4; 7 bases agree with TRBD1. CDR3 length equals 16 residues. Trimming at V came to 6 bases and at J to 7 bases, leaving 14 bases not matched to a gene. CDR1 WSHSY and CDR2 SAAADI come from the germline V gene. For the CDR3, the DNA is TGCGCCAGCAGCCGACAGGGATCCCCCCTGGGTGAAAAACTGTTTTTT. It yields the protein CASSRQGSPLGEKLFF.

This clone was recorded once. The CDR3 DNA reads as TGTGCCAGCAGTAGTGGGGGTGACACCGGGGAGCTGTTTTTT. It is translated as CASSSGGDTGELFF. The chain employs TRBV6-1 and TRBJ2-2; D possibly uses TRBD1 or TRBD2 (5 bases each). Trimming stripped 5 bases from V and 3 bases from J, with 10 bases between. The length of the CDR3 is 14 residues. Germline CDR1 reads MNHNS; CDR2 reads SASEGT.

The chain employs TRBV4-3 and TRBJ2-1, with TRBD1 matching over 10 bases. Germline V gives CDR1 LGHNA, CDR2 YSLEER. This CDR3 contains 14 residues. V shed 3 bases, J shed 9 bases, and the junction held 5 bases outside the gene matches. In nucleotides, the CDR3 is TGCGCCAGCAGCCAGGAGACAGGGGGCGGTGAGCAGTTCTTC. Protein product: CASSQETGGGEQFF.

The chain joins TRBV6-6 to TRBJ2-7, with a weak D call TRBD2 (5 bases). V lost 7 bases and J 4 bases, leaving 20 bases between the germline ends. This CDR3 contains 15 residues. Germline lookup yields CDR1 MNHNY and CDR2 SVGAGI (reference sequence). The CDR3 sequence is CASTPKGGPSYEQYF. The CDR3, as DNA: TGTGCCAGCACCCCAAAGGGCGGGCCAAGTTACGAGCAGTACTTC.